This T cell receptor (beta chain) is drawn from a study of somatic mutations in cytotoxic T cells in rheumatoid arthritis. Turning to the study itself: Purity of nearly 100% was reached when some V beta antibody-stained T-cell populations were flow-sorted, including V beta1+ cells sequenced for TCRB.

Germline CDR1 reads MNHNY; CDR2 reads SVGAGI (reference sequence). The CDR3 spans 14 residues. V lost 0 bases and J lost 4, with 10 bases in between. TCRdb's table, derived via immunoSEQ multiplex PCR, lists solely in-frame clones and lacks some. This sample carries 2,500 or so clones, 70% to 80% of them seen once, and the ten largest clones take about 43%. The TCR sequence derives from a man between 65 and 85 years old with rheumatoid arthritis. The V call is TRBV6-6, the J call TRBJ2-7; TRBD2 might be the D (6 bases). Sequenced input: CD8+ T cells sorted from blood. The CDR3 nucleotides are TGTGCCAGCAGTTACTCTGTCGCGGGGTACGAGCAGTACTTC. Protein: CASSYSVAGYEQYF.